These T cell receptor beta chains were read from a single sample in a study of T-cell reconstitution after alpha-beta-depleted transplantation in children. One entry per CDR3 protein, called by TCRdb with MiXCR from the PCR reads. The sample carries some 500,000 distinct CDR3 sequences, about 17% recorded once. Material: PBMCs from the stem cell graft donor, obtained from the stem cell graft. These receptors all come from a human donor who donated a stem cell graft to a child with acute lymphoblastic leukemia. Both conserved end residues are part of each CDR3. A D gene is named only where the DNA matches it firmly. Where a row states a size, it is once, few, many or the class of an expanded clone; other rows omit it.

v_gene	abundance	d_gene	j_gene	CDR3nt	CDR3aa
TRBV7-3	few	-	TRBJ2-3	TGTGCCAGCAGCTTAATGGGGGGGCGAGACGGGACAGATACGCAGTATTTT	CASSLMGGRDGTDTQYF
TRBV7-9	-	TRBD2	TRBJ2-1	TGTGCCAGCAGCACAATAGCGGGAGAGGGCAATGAGCAGTTCTTC	CASSTIAGEGNEQFF
TRBV18	few	-	TRBJ2-3	TGTGCCAGCTCACCGATGGGAAGCACAGATACGCAGTATTTT	CASSPMGSTDTQYF
TRBV5-1	-	-	TRBJ2-7	TGCGCCAGCAGCTTGACGGTGGGGACCTACGAGCAGTACTTC	CASSLTVGTYEQYF
TRBV27	-	TRBD1	TRBJ1-2	TGTGCCAGCAGGCAGACAGGGGGAGGCTACGCCTTC	CASRQTGGGYAF
TRBV11-1	-	TRBD1	TRBJ1-2	TGTGCCAGCAGCTTAGCAGGGGACAGGGGGCGCGGAAACTATGGCTACACCTTC	CASSLAGDRGRGNYGYTF
TRBV6-1	-	-	TRBJ2-7	TGTGCCAGCAGGCCCCCCCACGGAGGCAGCATCTACGAGCAGTACTTC	CASRPPHGGSIYEQYF
TRBV27	-	-	TRBJ2-1	TGTGCCAGCAGTTTATCGTTAGCGGAAAGCGATGAGCAGTTCTTC	CASSLSLAESDEQFF
TRBV7-6	-	-	TRBJ2-7	TGTGCCAGCAGCTTGGGACATCTGACCTACGAGCAGTACTTC	CASSLGHLTYEQYF
TRBV29-1	-	TRBD1	TRBJ2-5	TGCAGTTATTTTCCACAGGGGAGACGGGAGACCCAGTACTTC	CSYFPQGRRETQYF
TRBV5-8	many	-	TRBJ2-7	TGTGCCAGCAGCTTGGGGCTACCCGGCGAGCAGTACTTC	CASSLGLPGEQYF